Below are 30 T cell receptor beta chains sequenced from a single sample in a study of CD8 T cells in ankylosing spondylitis. One entry per CDR3 protein, called by TCRdb with MiXCR from the 5' RACE reads. Of fewer than 350,000 distinct CDR3 sequences detected, roughly 12% appear once; the ten largest clones hold roughly 9.2%. The sample was blood, either unsorted or a sorted T cell fraction (not recorded which). These receptors were obtained from a female donor with ankylosing spondylitis or in good health (not recorded which).

The V call is TRBV12-3 or TRBV12-4, the J call TRBJ1-2; 7 nucleotides match TRBD1. After removal of 6 bases from V and 2 bases from J, the junction contained 6 bases not matched to a gene. The length of the CDR3 is 14 residues. The CDR3 nucleotides are TGTGCCAGCAGGGTGACAGGGCTCAACTATGGCTACACCTTC. This codes for CASRVTGLNYGYTF.

In regard to this clonotype: A much larger clone differs from this one at a single base, so this may be a read error. This chain joins TRBV7-8 and TRBJ1-1; D might be TRBD1 (5 bases). CDR3 length: 12 residues. Trimming removed 8 bases at V and 3 bases at J, with 10 bases between. The germline gives CDR1 SGHVS, CDR2 FQNEAQ. CDR3 loop: CASYRGDTEAFF. The CDR3 region has the DNA TGTGCCAGCTATCGAGGGGACACTGAAGCTTTCTTT.

This clonotype was observed at least ten times. The gene calls are TRBV5-1 and TRBJ2-2, with 8 positions matching TRBD2. The CDR3 is 13 amino acids. Looked up from germline, CDR1 is SGHRS and CDR2 is YFSETQ. With 6 bases clipped from V and 5 bases from J, the junction kept 3 bases outside the gene matches. CDR3 sequence (DNA): TGCGCCAGCACCCCTAGCGGGACCGGGGAGCTGTTTTTT. Translating it yields CASTPSGTGELFF.

This clonotype was found a few times. This chain joins TRBV5-1 and TRBJ2-4; D gene uncertain. CDR1 is SGHRS and CDR2 is YFSETQ in the germline V gene. The CDR3 sequence is 16 residues long. The V gene lost 0 bases and the J gene lost 0 bases, with 10 bases spanning the gap. The DNA of the CDR3 is TGCGCCAGCAGCTTGGAACGGGCAGTAGCCAAAAACATTCAGTACTTC. Amino acids: CASSLERAVAKNIQYF.

The chain recombines TRBV20-1 with TRBJ2-5; tentative D call: TRBD1 (6 bases). Between the trimmed V and J ends, which lost 5 bases and 5 bases, there was a span of 15 bases. The germline gives CDR1 DFQATT, CDR2 SNEGSKA (reference sequence). The CDR3 is 13 residues long. CDR3 DNA sequence: TGCAGTGCTGAAGGGGACAATCCCGAGACCCAGTACTTC. This encodes CSAEGDNPETQYF.

This sequence joins TRBV10-3 and TRBJ2-2, with D uncertain. CDR1 is ENHRY, CDR2 SYGVKD, per germline. The CDR3 totals 15 residues. Trimming pared 5 bases from V and 1 base from J, leaving 11 bases between. DNA for the CDR3: TGTGCCATCAGTCCAGTCGACAAGAACACCGGGGAGCTGTTTTTT. It encodes CAISPVDKNTGELFF.

This clonotype was recorded many times. In DNA, the CDR3 is TGTGCCAGCAGTTCCCCACCGGGGGAGCTGTTTTTT. Protein: CASSSPPGELFF. The rearrangement links TRBV6-5 to TRBJ2-2, with unresolved D. CDR3 length: 12 residues. The V end lost 4 bases, the J end lost 8 bases, and 8 bases lay between the germline ends. Per the germline V gene, CDR1 is MNHEY and CDR2 is SVGAGI.

This clonotype was seen at least ten times. This sequence joins TRBV9 and TRBJ1-5; TRBD1 might be the D (6 bases). This CDR3 is built from 15 residues. Trimming removed 4 bases from V and 7 bases from J, with 18 bases in between. Germline V gene data show CDR1 as SGDLS and CDR2 as YYNGEE. The CDR3: CASSIGGRGDQPQHF. The CDR3 DNA follows: TGTGCCAGCAGCATAGGGGGTCGGGGGGACCAGCCCCAGCATTTT.

The chain couples TRBV5-8 to TRBJ2-2; TRBD1 aligns across 9 bases. V shed 0 bases, J shed 3 bases, and the junction held 0 bases outside the gene matches. Germline V CDR1 and CDR2: SGHTS, YDEGEE. CDR3 length: 15 residues. DNA for the CDR3: TGTGCCAGCAGCTTGGACAGGGGGCACACCGGGGAGCTGTTTTTT. Translated: CASSLDRGHTGELFF.

This clonotype was detected ten times or more. The chain employs TRBV7-9 and TRBJ2-2; D gene ambiguous. The CDR3 spans 14 residues. Trimming left V 6 bases short and J 4 bases short, with 12 bases between. Germline V gives CDR1 SEHNR, CDR2 FQNEAQ (reference sequence). Written as DNA, the CDR3 is TGTGCCAGCAGTCCAACCCTACCCACCGGGGAGCTGTTTTTT. Encoded protein: CASSPTLPTGELFF.

This clonotype came up a few times. V and J are TRBV28 and TRBJ2-7, with D possibly called TRBD1 or TRBD2 (5 bases each). The V gene's germline CDR1 is MDHEN and CDR2 SYDVKM. The CDR3 length is 12 residues. The V end lost 10 bases, the J end lost 9 bases, and 19 bases lay between the germline ends. The CDR3 region is CATEDDWGLQYF. CDR3 sequence (DNA): TGTGCCACCGAAGATGATTGGGGGTTGCAGTACTTC.

A word on this clonotype: At one end the junction does not follow the germline gene, possibly because of a read error. The chain couples TRBV6-6 to TRBJ2-1; possibly TRBD2 for D (6 bases). There are 13 residues in the CDR3. CDR1 MNHNY and CDR2 SVGAGI come from the germline V gene (reference sequence). The CDR3 region has the DNA TGTGCCAGCAGCAGGGACTCTTTCAATGAGCACTTCTTC. Its translation is CASSRDSFNEHFF.

This chain uses TRBV5-1 with TRBJ2-1, with 7 bases identical to TRBD2. The germline V gene encodes CDR1 SGHRS and CDR2 YFSETQ. This CDR3 is built from 16 residues. V was pared by 2 bases and J by 7 bases, with 12 bases of the junction left unmatched. CDR3 amino acids: CASSFIAGEGSNEQFF. CDR3 in DNA: TGCGCCAGCAGCTTCATTGCGGGAGAGGGGTCAAATGAGCAGTTCTTC.

This clonotype appeared a few times. The chain links TRBV7-2 to TRBJ2-7; a weak D match, TRBD1 (6 bases). V lost 5 bases to trimming and J lost 0 bases, with 14 bases between them. The CDR3 runs 15 residues. Germline assignment: CDR1 SGHTA and CDR2 FQGNSA. The CDR3 nucleotides are TGTGCCAGCAGCCCAAGGACAGTTAACTCCTACGAGCAGTACTTC. Its protein is CASSPRTVNSYEQYF.

This clonotype has a handful of counts. CDR3 in amino acids: CASLGTGAYEQYF. The CDR3 coding sequence is TGTGCCAGCCTGGGGACGGGAGCCTACGAGCAGTACTTC. The chain couples TRBV12-3 or TRBV12-4 to TRBJ2-7; D may be TRBD2 (6 bases). The CDR3 totals 13 residues. Trimming took 8 bases from V and 2 from J, leaving 13 bases between them.

This clonotype was seen repeatedly, ten times or more. The chain couples TRBV27 to TRBJ1-2, with 7 positions matching TRBD1. Per the germline V gene, CDR1 is MNHEY and CDR2 is SMNVEV (reference sequence). CDR3 length: 16 amino acids. V shed 6 bases and J 0 bases; nucleotides not matched to a gene: 10. The chain's CDR3 is CASSQRGTATNYGYTF. The CDR3 nucleotides are TGTGCCAGCAGCCAGAGGGGGACAGCCACTAACTATGGCTACACCTTC.

This clonotype was recorded at least ten times. This sequence joins TRBV20-1 and TRBJ2-7; D is unclear. V lost 4 bases and J 3 bases, leaving 7 bases between the germline ends. Germline V gene lookup returns CDR1 DFQATT and CDR2 SNEGSKA (reference sequence). This CDR3 is built from 11 residues. In nucleotides, the CDR3 is TGCAGTGCTATTCGAATCTACGAGCAGTACTTC. Residues: CSAIRIYEQYF.

This clonotype was detected many times. The chain uses TRBV30 and TRBJ1-1; D may be TRBD1 (6 bases). CDR3 length equals 11 residues. CDR1 GTSNPN and CDR2 SVGIG come from the germline V gene (reference sequence). Between the trimmed V and J ends, which lost 3 bases and 10 bases, there was a span of 12 bases. The CDR3 is CAWRQGSVAFF. As DNA, the CDR3 is TGTGCCTGGAGACAGGGCTCGGTAGCTTTCTTT.

This clonotype came up a few times. The chain combines TRBV12-3 or TRBV12-4 with TRBJ2-1; 9 nucleotides line up with TRBD1. The ends lost 6 bases at V and 10 bases at J; junction bases unmatched: 13. This CDR3 spans 15 amino acids. The CDR3 DNA is TGTGCCAGCAGCCTATTGACAGGGGGATCTCGGGAGCAGTTCTTC. It translates to CASSLLTGGSREQFF.

This clonotype showed up many times. A junction boundary mismatches the germline segment, possibly from a read error. The CDR3 region is CASSITGGRENLF. In nucleotides, the CDR3 is TGTGCCAGCAGCATCACTGGTGGCCGGGAAAACCTCTTC. The V and J genes are TRBV7-2 and TRBJ1-2; D is undetermined. CDR3 size: 13 residues. Germline V CDR1 and CDR2: SGHTA, FQGNSA.

The genes are TRBV4-3 and TRBJ2-1, with 9 nucleotides matching TRBD2. This CDR3 has 14 amino acids. The ends lost 3 bases at V and 9 bases at J; junction bases unmatched: 6. The V gene's germline CDR1 is LGHNA and CDR2 YSLEER. CDR3 nucleotides: TGCGCCAGCAGCCATGACCCTAGCGGGGTTGAGCAGTTCTTC. Translating it yields CASSHDPSGVEQFF.

The table lists this clonotype with many counts. The DNA for the CDR3 is TGTGCCAGCAGCCAAGGGCAGGGGGGTTTGTCGGGATACGAGCAGTACTTC. Its protein product is CASSQGQGGLSGYEQYF. The V gene is TRBV16, the J gene TRBJ2-7; possibly TRBD1 for D (7 bases). The V end lost 2 bases, the J end lost 4 bases, and 21 bases lay between the germline ends. Germline loops: CDR1 KGHSY, CDR2 FQNENV. This CDR3 is 17 amino acids long.

This clonotype was seen repeatedly, ten times or more. This sequence joins TRBV5-1 and TRBJ2-5; D possibly uses TRBD1 or TRBD2 (5 bases each). The CDR3 covers 15 residues. Looked up from germline, CDR1 is SGHRS and CDR2 is YFSETQ. Trimming took 7 bases from V and 5 from J, leaving 21 bases between them. CDR3 in DNA: TGCGCCAGCTTCGTCGACGGGGCGAAAGTGGAGACCCAGTACTTC. It translates to CASFVDGAKVETQYF.

This clonotype has at least ten counts. The rearrangement joins TRBV15 to TRBJ2-1; 9 bases are shared with TRBD2. V lost 0 bases and J lost 7; bases outside the gene matches: 10. There are 17 residues in the CDR3. Germline values: CDR1 LNHNV, CDR2 YYDKDF (reference sequence). CDR3 coding DNA: TGTGCCACCAGCAGAGATTTGCTAGCGGGAACAGGGAATGAGCAGTTCTTC. It encodes CATSRDLLAGTGNEQFF.

Of note for this clonotype: At one end the junction does not follow the germline gene, possibly because of a read error. V usage is TRBV5-1 and J usage is TRBJ1-5; D is unresolved. From germline, CDR1 is SGHRS and CDR2 YFSETQ. This CDR3 is built from 14 residues. The CDR3 sequence is CAGSLGGINQPQHF. The CDR3 nucleotides read TGCGCCGGCAGCTTGGGAGGGATCAATCAGCCCCAGCATTTT.

This clonotype was recorded many times. V is TRBV20-1 and J is TRBJ2-7; 10 bases are shared with TRBD2. The CDR3 is made up of 14 amino acids. Germline V lookup: CDR1 DFQATT, CDR2 SNEGSKA (reference sequence). The V and J ends lost 3 bases and 4 bases, in that order; junction bases with no gene match: 6. CDR3 amino acids: CSASPTSGLYEQYF. DNA for the CDR3: TGCAGTGCTAGCCCGACTAGCGGGCTTTACGAGCAGTACTTC.

This clonotype was recorded at least ten times. The V gene is TRBV20-1, the J gene TRBJ2-3; TRBD2 matches at 8 bases. J was trimmed by 6 bases and V by 5 bases; bases with no gene match: 7. Germline V gene data show CDR1 as DFQATT and CDR2 as SNEGSKA (reference sequence). This CDR3 spans 13 amino acids. The CDR3 here is CSAASGSADTQYF. In DNA, the CDR3 is TGCAGTGCTGCAAGCGGGAGCGCGGATACGCAGTATTTT.

The table lists this clonotype with many counts. J is TRBJ2-2 and V is TRBV20-1; maybe TRBD2 (6 bases). The V gene's germline CDR1 is DFQATT and CDR2 SNEGSKA (reference sequence). This CDR3 has 15 amino acids. V dropped 6 bases and J dropped 5 bases, with 19 bases sitting between them. CDR3: CSARVFGRETGELFF. CDR3 DNA: TGCAGTGCCCGAGTTTTCGGGAGAGAGACCGGGGAGCTGTTTTTT.

V and J are TRBV7-9 and TRBJ1-5, with D possibly matching TRBD1 (6 bases). Trimming left V 4 bases short and J 5 bases short, with 12 bases between. Looked up from germline, CDR1 is SEHNR and CDR2 is FQNEAQ (reference sequence). The CDR3 is made up of 14 amino acids. The CDR3: CASSSGVIDQPQHF. CDR3 nucleotides: TGTGCCAGCAGCTCAGGGGTAATTGATCAGCCCCAGCATTTT. Variable domain in full (rest from reference TRBV7-9 and TRBJ1-5): DTGVSQNPRHKITKRGQNVTFRCDPISEHNRLYWYRQTLGQGPEFLTYFQNEAQLEKSRLLSDRFSAERPKGSFSTLEIQRTEQGDSAMYLCASSSGVIDQPQHFGDGTRLSIL.

This clonotype has just a few counts. The genes are TRBV7-2 and TRBJ2-2; TRBD2 is a possible D gene (6 bases). The CDR3 is made up of 17 amino acids. The germline V gene encodes CDR1 SGHTA and CDR2 FQGNSA. Trimming took off 2 bases at V and 5 bases at J, with 18 bases between the two ends. The CDR3 sequence is CASSLRPGGRRTGELFF. The CDR3 coding sequence is TGTGCCAGCAGCTTAAGGCCCGGGGGTAGAAGGACCGGGGAGCTGTTTTTT.